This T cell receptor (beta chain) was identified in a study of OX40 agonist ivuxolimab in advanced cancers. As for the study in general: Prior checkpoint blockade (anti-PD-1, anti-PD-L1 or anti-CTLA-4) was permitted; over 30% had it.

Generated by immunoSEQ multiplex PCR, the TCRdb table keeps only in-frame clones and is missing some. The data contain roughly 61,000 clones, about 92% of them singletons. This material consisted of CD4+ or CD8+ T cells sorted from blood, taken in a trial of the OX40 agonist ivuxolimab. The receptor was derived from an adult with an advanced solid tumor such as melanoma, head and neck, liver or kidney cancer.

CDR3 loop: CASSSGAVQPQHF. CDR3 DNA: TGTGCCAGCAGTTCGGGGGCAGTTCAGCCCCAGCATTTT. The rearrangement links TRBV6-5 to TRBJ1-5; D might be TRBD1 (6 bases). The V gene's germline CDR1 is MNHEY and CDR2 SVGAGI. This CDR3 spans 13 amino acids. The V gene lost 4 bases and the J gene lost 6 bases, with 10 bases spanning the gap.